Sequencing of this T cell receptor beta chain was carried out in a study of beta chain features in type 1 diabetes. Study-wide results and caveats: Across all four CD4+ subsets, people with type 1 diabetes showed modestly shorter TCRB CDR3s. Highly expressing activated T cells could be over-counted with a cDNA template.

Regarding this clone: What it binds is unknown.

The investigators reverse transcribed all of the isolated RNA, so they sequenced expressed TCRB transcripts. Sequenced by immunoSEQ multiplex PCR; TCRdb stores in-frame clones only, minus some. The data show some 640,000 clones, over 12% seen once. Sorting produced populations that all topped 95% purity. The source of this sequence is a man younger than 35 with type 1 diabetes. Sample: naive CD4+ T cells from blood.

The chain's CDR3 is CASSLRGTGLISGNTIYF. CDR3 nucleotide sequence: TGTGCCAGCAGCCTCCGGGGGACGGGGCTAATCTCTGGAAACACCATATATTTT. The chain recombines TRBV9 with TRBJ1-3; tentatively, D is TRBD1 (5 bases). Per the germline V gene, CDR1 is SGDLS and CDR2 is YYNGEE. The CDR3 has 18 residues. The V gene lost 4 bases and the J gene lost 0 bases, with 20 bases spanning the gap. The complete variable domain, with remaining parts taken from reference TRBV9 and TRBJ1-3, reads DSGVTQTPKHLITATGQRVTLRCSPRSGDLSVYWYQQSLDQGLQFLIQYYNGEERAKGNILERFSAQQFPDLHSELNLSSLELGDSALYFCASSLRGTGLISGNTIYFGEGSWLTVV.